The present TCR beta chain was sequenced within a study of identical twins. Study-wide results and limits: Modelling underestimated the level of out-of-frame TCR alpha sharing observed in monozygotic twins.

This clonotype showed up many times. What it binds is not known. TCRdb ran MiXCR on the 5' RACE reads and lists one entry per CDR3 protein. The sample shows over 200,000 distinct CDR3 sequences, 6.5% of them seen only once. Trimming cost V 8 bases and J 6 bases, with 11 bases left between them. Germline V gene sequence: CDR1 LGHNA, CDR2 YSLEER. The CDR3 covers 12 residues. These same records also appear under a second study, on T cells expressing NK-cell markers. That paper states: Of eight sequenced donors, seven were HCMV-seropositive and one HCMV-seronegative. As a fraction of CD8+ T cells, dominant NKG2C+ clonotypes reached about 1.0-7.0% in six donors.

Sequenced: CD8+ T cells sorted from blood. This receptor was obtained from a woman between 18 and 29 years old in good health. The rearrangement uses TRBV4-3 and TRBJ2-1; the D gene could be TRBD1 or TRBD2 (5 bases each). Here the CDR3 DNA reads TGCGCCAGCTCGGGTGGGGGCAATGAGCAGTTCTTC. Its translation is CASSGGGNEQFF.